This T cell receptor beta chain was sequenced for a study of blood T cell repertoires in COVID-19. Background on the study: Spain, Italy and the United States supplied samples that represented acute and convalescent COVID-19. PBMCs, B-cell-depleted T cells, or T cells provided the cDNA or gDNA that made up the material.

One Seattle source followed patients from active infection through their disease course. Authors' processing steps: Amplification of reference gene primers provided the estimated nucleated cell counts. The data were produced by immunoSEQ multiplex PCR, yet TCRdb's version contains in-frame clones alone and is incomplete. The DNA was the basis for D and trimming; V, J and clone size are from that table. Of about 82,000 clones listed, roughly 78% are singletons. V was cut by 4 bases and J by 5 bases, with 15 bases left in between. The CDR3 spans 14 residues. Germline lookup yields CDR1 SGHNT and CDR2 YYREEE (reference sequence).

The rearrangement uses TRBV5-4 and TRBJ1-2, with D possibly TRBD1 on 6 matching bases. Sample: peripheral blood. This sequence was found in a man aged 60 to 75 with COVID-19, enrolled during active disease. CDR3 sequence (DNA): TGTGCCAGCAGCCTCGGGGGAGGGGGGTATGGCTACACCTTC. This sequence encodes CASSLGGGGYGYTF.